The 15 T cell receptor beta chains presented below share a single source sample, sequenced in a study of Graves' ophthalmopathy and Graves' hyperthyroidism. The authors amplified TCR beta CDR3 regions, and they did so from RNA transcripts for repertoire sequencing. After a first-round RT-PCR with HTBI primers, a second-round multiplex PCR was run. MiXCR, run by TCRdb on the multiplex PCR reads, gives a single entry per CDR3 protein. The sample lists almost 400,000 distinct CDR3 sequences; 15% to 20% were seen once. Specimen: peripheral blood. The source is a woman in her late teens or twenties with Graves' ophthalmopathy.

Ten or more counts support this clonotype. The CDR3 region has the DNA TGCAGTGCTAGAGATATTGGGGGGTCCCAGTACTTC. Protein sequence: CSARDIGGSQYF. The chain combines TRBV20-1 with TRBJ2-5; D might be TRBD2 (6 bases). CDR3 size: 12 residues. In germline, CDR1 is DFQATT, CDR2 SNEGSKA (reference sequence). Trimming removed 0 bases from V and 9 bases from J, with 11 bases in between.

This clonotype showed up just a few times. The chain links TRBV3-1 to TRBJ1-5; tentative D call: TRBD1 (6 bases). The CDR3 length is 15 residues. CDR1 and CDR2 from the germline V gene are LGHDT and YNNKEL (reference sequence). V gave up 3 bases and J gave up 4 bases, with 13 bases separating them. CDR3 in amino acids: CASSQDSPLNQPQHF. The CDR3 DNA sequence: TGTGCCAGCAGCCAGGACAGCCCCTTAAATCAGCCCCAGCATTTT.

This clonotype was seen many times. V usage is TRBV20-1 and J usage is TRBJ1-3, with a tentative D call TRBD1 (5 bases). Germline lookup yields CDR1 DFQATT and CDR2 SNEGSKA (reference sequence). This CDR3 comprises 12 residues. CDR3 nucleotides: TGCGGAGTAAGGGGTGAAGGAAACACCATATATTTT. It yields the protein CGVRGEGNTIYF.

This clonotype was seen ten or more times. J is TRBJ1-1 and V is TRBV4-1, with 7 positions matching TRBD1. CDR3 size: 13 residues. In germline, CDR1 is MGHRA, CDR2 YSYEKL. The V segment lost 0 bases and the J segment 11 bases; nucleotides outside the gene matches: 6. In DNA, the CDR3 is TGCGCCAGCAGCCAAGATCGGAGGACAGGCGCTTTCTTT. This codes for CASSQDRRTGAFF.

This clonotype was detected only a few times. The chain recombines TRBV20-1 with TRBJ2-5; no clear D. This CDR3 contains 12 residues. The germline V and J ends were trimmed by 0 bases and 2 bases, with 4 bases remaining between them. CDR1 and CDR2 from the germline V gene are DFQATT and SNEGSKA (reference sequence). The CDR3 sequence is CSARDTQETQYF. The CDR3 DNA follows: TGCAGTGCTAGAGATACACAAGAGACCCAGTACTTC.

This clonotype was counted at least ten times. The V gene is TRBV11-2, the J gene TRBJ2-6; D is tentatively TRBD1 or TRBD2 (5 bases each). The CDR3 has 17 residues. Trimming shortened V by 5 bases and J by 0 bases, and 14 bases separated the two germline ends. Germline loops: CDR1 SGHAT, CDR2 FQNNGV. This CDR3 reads CASSPRDGSSGANVLTF. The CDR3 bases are TGTGCCAGCAGCCCGAGGGACGGCAGCTCTGGGGCCAACGTCCTGACTTTC.

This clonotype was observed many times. CDR3 nucleotide sequence: TGTGCCAGCAGGTTAACAGGGGGCATCTATAATTCACCCCTCCACTTT. This encodes CASRLTGGIYNSPLHF. The chain recombines TRBV28 with TRBJ1-6; 9 nucleotides line up with TRBD1. The CDR3 loop spans 16 amino acids. V lost 6 bases to trimming and J lost 3 bases; unmatched junction nucleotides: 6. Germline V gene lookup returns CDR1 MDHEN and CDR2 SYDVKM.

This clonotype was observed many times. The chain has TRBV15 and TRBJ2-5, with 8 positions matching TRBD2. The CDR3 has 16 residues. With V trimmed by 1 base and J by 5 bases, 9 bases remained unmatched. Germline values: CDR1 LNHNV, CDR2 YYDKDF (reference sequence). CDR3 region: CATSRGTGGPWETQYF. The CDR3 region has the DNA TGTGCCACCAGCAGAGGCACGGGAGGGCCGTGGGAGACCCAGTACTTC.

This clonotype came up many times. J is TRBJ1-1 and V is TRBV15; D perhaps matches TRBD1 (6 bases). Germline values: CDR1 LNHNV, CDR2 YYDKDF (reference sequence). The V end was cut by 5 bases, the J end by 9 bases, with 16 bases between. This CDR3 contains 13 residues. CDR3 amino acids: CATSDYAGTKAFF. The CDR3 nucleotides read TGTGCCACCAGCGACTACGCCGGGACAAAAGCTTTCTTT. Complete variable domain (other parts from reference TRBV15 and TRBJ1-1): DAMVIQNPRYQVTQFGKPVTLSCSQTLNHNVMYWYQQKSSQAPKLLFHYYDKDFNNEADTPDNFQSRRPNTSFCFLDIRSPGLGDTAMYLCATSDYAGTKAFFGQGTRLTVV.

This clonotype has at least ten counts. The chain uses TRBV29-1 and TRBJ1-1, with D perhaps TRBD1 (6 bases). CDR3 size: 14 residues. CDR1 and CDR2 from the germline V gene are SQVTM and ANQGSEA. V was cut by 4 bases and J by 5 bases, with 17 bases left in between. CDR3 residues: CSVAPTGGFTEAFF. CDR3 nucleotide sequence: TGCAGCGTTGCCCCGACCGGGGGCTTTACTGAAGCTTTCTTT.

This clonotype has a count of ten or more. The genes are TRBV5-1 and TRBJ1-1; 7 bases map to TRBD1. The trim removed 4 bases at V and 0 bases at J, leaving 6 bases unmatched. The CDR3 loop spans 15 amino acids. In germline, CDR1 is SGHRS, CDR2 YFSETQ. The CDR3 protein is CASSISGQMNTEAFF. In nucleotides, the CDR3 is TGCGCCAGCAGCATATCGGGACAGATGAACACTGAAGCTTTCTTT.

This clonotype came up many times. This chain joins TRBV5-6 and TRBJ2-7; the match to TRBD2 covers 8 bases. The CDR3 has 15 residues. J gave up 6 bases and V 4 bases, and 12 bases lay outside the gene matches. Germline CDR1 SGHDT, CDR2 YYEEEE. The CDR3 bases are TGTGCCAGCAGCCCCTCTATGACTAGCGTCGGCGAGCAGTACTTC. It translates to CASSPSMTSVGEQYF.

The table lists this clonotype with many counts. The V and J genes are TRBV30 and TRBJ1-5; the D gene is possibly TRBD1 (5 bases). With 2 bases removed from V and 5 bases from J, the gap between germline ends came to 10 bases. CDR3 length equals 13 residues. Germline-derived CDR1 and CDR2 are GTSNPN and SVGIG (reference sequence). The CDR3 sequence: CAWSTGGDQPQHF. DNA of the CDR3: TGTGCCTGGAGTACGGGGGGGGATCAGCCCCAGCATTTT.

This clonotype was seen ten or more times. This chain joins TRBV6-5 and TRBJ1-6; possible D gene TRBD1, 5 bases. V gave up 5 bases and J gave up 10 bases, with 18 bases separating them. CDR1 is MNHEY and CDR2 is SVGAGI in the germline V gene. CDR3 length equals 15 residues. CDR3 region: CASSHGVGVDSPLHF. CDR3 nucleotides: TGTGCCAGCAGTCACGGCGTAGGGGTGGACTCACCCCTCCACTTT.

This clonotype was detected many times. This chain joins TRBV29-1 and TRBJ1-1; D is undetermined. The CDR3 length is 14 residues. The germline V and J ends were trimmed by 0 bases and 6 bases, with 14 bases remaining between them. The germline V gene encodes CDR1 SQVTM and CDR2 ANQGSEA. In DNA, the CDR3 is TGCAGCGTTGAAGATCTCGTCTGGAGTGCTGAAGCTTTCTTT. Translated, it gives CSVEDLVWSAEAFF.